This T cell receptor (beta chain) derives from a study of cytomegalovirus exposure and HLA in healthy donors. V was clipped by 7 bases and J by 1 base; unmatched bases: 6. The germline V gene has CDR1 MNHEY and CDR2 SVGAGI. This CDR3 comprises 15 residues. It was with 60 Vbeta and 13 Jbeta primers that the PCR ran. The repertoire was sequenced with immunoSEQ multiplex PCR; TCRdb's copy has only in-frame clones and lacks some. This sample carries 250,000 or so clones, approximately 91% of them seen once, and the ten largest clones take about 1.7%. This clone was detected only once. Sequencing was performed on PBMCs. The receptor comes from a girl aged 2 to 9 in good health and CMV-seronegative. V gene TRBV6-5 combines with J gene TRBJ1-1; TRBD1 agrees at 10 bases. CDR3 nucleotide sequence: TGTGCCAGCACCCCGACAGGGGGCGCGAACACTGAAGCTTTCTTT. Its protein product is CASTPTGGANTEAFF.